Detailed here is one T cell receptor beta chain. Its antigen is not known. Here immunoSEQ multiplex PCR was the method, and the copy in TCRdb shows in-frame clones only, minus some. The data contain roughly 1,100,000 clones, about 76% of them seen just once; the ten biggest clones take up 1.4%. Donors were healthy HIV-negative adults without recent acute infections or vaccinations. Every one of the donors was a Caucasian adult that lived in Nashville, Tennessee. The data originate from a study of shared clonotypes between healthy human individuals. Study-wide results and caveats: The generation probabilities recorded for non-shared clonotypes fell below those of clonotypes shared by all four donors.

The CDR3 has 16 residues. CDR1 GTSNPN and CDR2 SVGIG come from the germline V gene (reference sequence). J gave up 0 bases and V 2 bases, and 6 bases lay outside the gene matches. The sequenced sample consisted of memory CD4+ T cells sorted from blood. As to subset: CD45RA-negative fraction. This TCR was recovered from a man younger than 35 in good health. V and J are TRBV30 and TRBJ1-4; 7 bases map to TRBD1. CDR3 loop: CAWSLKGAPTNEKLFF. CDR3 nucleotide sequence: TGTGCCTGGAGTTTAAAGGGGGCACCAACTAATGAAAAACTGTTTTTT.